The T cell receptor (beta chain) under discussion was sequenced for a study of CD8+CD57+ T cells in acquired aplastic anemia. The CDR3 sequence is 12 residues long. Germline CDR1 MNHNS, CDR2 SASEGT. With 7 bases removed from V and 2 bases from J, the gap between germline ends came to 9 bases. The template used for profiling TCR beta VDJ and CDR3 was genomic DNA. One entry per CDR3 protein, called by TCRdb with MiXCR from the reads. The table shows approximately 160,000 distinct CDR3 sequences, with 35% to 55% occurring only once. This clonotype has a single count. The clonotype was recovered from a human donor in good health. This chain connects TRBV6-1 to TRBJ2-7; D ambiguous. The specimen sequenced was sorted CD4+, CD8+, or CD8+CD57+ T cells (not recorded which) from PBMCs. DNA for the CDR3: TGTGCCAGCACCGGTAGGACCTACGAGCAGTACTTC. Translated: CASTGRTYEQYF.